This TCR beta chain was found in a study of cytomegalovirus exposure and HLA in healthy donors. Study findings and constraints: The study listed 150 to 200 cytomegalovirus-associated TCR beta chains. Most of the TCR beta V segments (in an earlier analysis) were productive either about 87% or about 30% of the time.

About this clone: Its antigen is as yet unknown.

The CDR3 sequence is 15 residues long. The V and J ends lost 3 bases and 0 bases, in that order; junction bases with no gene match: 5. CDR1 and CDR2 from the germline V gene are SGHRS and YFSETQ. In the PCR, 60 Vbeta and 13 Jbeta primers were used. Assay: immunoSEQ multiplex PCR; the TCRdb copy retains only in-frame clones and omits some. In the table there are around 39,000 clones, 50% to 75% of which are singletons. Specimen: PBMCs. This clonotype was obtained from a human donor in good health. The chain joins TRBV5-1 to TRBJ1-1; the match to TRBD1 covers 7 bases. The CDR3 region has the DNA TGCGCCAGCAGCTCCGAGGGACAGCTGAACACTGAAGCTTTCTTT. This translates into CASSSEGQLNTEAFF.